This T cell receptor beta chain derives from a study of Ad26.COV2.S vaccination and SARS-CoV-2 variants. For the study at large: Of the COV1001 trial arms, the Ad26.COV2.S arm included the donor. Ad26.COV2.S, an intramuscular injection, was given once or twice 56 days apart.

Described treatment: around 19 received Ad26.COV2.S at low or high dose, single or two shots; about 5 received placebo; per-sample allocation not given. Day 63 after the first vaccine or placebo injection was the time point for sampling. In this sample, this clone turned up a few times. What it binds is unknown. Data came from immunoSEQ multiplex PCR; TCRdb stores just in-frame clones and leaves some out. The table includes 500,000 or so clones, roughly 87% detected once. Findings and limits, study-wide: Post-vaccination spike-specific CD8+ and CD4+ T cell responses reportedly had substantial breadth. Analyses that measured TCR breadth and depth may have underestimated total T cell responses.

The TCR sequence derives from a person between 18 and 60 years old who received the Ad26.COV2.S COVID-19 vaccine or a placebo. Sequencing used peripheral blood, obtained in a trial of Ad26.COV2.S vaccine versus placebo.

As DNA, the CDR3 is TGTGCCAGCAGCACCCGATTGGGGGGACGGATACCTCCTGGGGCCAACGTCCTGACTTTC. Translation gives CASSTRLGGRIPPGANVLTF. V gene TRBV7-6 combines with J gene TRBJ2-6; D perhaps matches TRBD2 (6 bases). This CDR3 spans 20 amino acids. V lost 5 bases and J 2 bases, leaving 25 bases between the germline ends. Germline V gene data show CDR1 as SGHVS and CDR2 as FNYEAQ. The full variable domain, its missing parts supplied by reference TRBV7-6 and TRBJ2-6, is GAGVSQSPRYKVTKRGQDVALRCDPISGHVSLYWYRQALGQGPEFLTYFNYEAQQDKSGLPNDRFSAERPEGSISTLTIQRTEQRDSAMYRCASSTRLGGRIPPGANVLTFGAGSRLTVL.